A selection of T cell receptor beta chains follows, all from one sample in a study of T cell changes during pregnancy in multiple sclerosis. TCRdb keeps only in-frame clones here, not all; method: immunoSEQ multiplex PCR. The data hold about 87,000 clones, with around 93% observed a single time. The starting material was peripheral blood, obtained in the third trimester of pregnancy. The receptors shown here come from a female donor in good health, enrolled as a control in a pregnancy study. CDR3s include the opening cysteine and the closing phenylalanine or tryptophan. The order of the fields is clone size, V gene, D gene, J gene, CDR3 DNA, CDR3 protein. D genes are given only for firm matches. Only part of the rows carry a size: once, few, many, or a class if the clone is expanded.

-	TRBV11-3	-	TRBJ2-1	TGTGCCAGCAGCTTAGAGCGTGGACTAAGATCCTACAATGAGCAGTTCTTC	CASSLERGLRSYNEQFF
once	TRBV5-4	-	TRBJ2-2	TGTGCCAGCAGCCCAAGGAGCCCCGGGGAGCTGTTTTTT	CASSPRSPGELFF
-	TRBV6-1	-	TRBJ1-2	TGTGCCAGCAGAGTAACAGGGCAGGGTGGCTACACCTTC	CASRVTGQGGYTF
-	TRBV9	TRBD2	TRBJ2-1	TGTGCCAGCAGCGTACTCAGGACTAGCGTAGGCCCTGGCTCCTACAATGAGCAGTTCTTC	CASSVLRTSVGPGSYNEQFF
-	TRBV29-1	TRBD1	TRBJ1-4	TGCAGCGTTGGCGCCAGGGGGAATGAAAAACTGTTTTTT	CSVGARGNEKLFF
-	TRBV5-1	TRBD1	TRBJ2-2	TGCGCCAGCAGCCGTGGACAGGGGTGGACCGGGGAGCTGTTTTTT	CASSRGQGWTGELFF
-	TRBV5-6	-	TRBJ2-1	TGTGCCAGCAGCTTAGGGGGGGAGGGTTACAATGAGCAGTTCTTC	CASSLGGEGYNEQFF
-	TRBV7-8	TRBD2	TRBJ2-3	TGTGCCAGCAGCTTACTGCGGGAGGGCCTGGGAGATACGCAGTATTTT	CASSLLREGLGDTQYF
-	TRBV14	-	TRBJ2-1	TGTGCCAGCAGCCAAGGGTGGCGGAGCTCCTACAATGAGCAGTTCTTC	CASSQGWRSSYNEQFF
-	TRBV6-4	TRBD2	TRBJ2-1	TGTGCCAGCAGTGGCGATCTAGCGGGGAATGAGCAGTTCTTC	CASSGDLAGNEQFF
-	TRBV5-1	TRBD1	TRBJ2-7	TGCGCCGGCGGTTTCAGGGCAGGGGGCTACGAGCAGTACTTC	CAGGFRAGGYEQYF
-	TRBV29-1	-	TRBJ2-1	TGCAGCATCCGGGACTCCAACCTCTCCTACAATGAGCAGTTCTTC	CSIRDSNLSYNEQFF
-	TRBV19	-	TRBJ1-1	TGTGCCAGTAGTCCACATCAGGGTATCACTGAAGCTTTCTTT	CASSPHQGITEAFF
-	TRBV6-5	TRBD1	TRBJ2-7	TGTGCCAGCAGTCGACAGGGGCACGAGCAGTACTTC	CASSRQGHEQYF
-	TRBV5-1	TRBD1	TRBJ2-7	TGCGCCAGCAGCTTCCTGCCCGGGACAGGGGCGGACGAGCAGTACTTC	CASSFLPGTGADEQYF
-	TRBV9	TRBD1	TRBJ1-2	TGTGCCAGCAGCATAGGGACAGGGAGTGCCTACACCTTC	CASSIGTGSAYTF
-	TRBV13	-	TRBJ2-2	TGTGCCAGCAGCTTAGGCCTACCTGGCGGGGAGCTGTTTTTT	CASSLGLPGGELFF
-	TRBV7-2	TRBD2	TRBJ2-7	TGTGCCAGCAGCCAGCCGCGGGGGAATTCCTACGAGCAGTACTTC	CASSQPRGNSYEQYF
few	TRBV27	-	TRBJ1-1	TGTGCCAGCAGTTTAAGGGAGAGGGCTGAAGCTTTCTTT	CASSLRERAEAFF
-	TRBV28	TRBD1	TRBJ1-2	TGTGCCAGCAGACCACAGGGGATTAACTATGGCTACACCTTC	CASRPQGINYGYTF
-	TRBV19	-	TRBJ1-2	TGTGCCAGTAGTATTATCCCCACCGGCGGCTATGGCTACACCTTC	CASSIIPTGGYGYTF
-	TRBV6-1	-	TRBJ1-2	TGTGCCAGCAGTGAGCTGTTGGGGGGATATGGCTACACCTTC	CASSELLGGYGYTF
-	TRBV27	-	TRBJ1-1	TGTGCCAGCAGTACCCGACAGAACACTGAAGCTTTCTTT	CASSTRQNTEAFF
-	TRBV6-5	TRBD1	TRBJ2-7	TGTGCCAGCAGTGTAACCGGGACAGGCACCTACGAGCAGTACTTC	CASSVTGTGTYEQYF
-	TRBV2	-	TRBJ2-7	TGTGCCACTCAAACCTCAGGGTCCTACGAGCAGTACTTC	CATQTSGSYEQYF
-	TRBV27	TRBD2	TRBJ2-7	TGTGCCAGCAGTTTATATCCTAGCGGGAGTGGCGAGCAGTACTTC	CASSLYPSGSGEQYF
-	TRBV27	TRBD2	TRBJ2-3	TGTGCCAGCAGTTCGCTAGCGGAGTCTATAAAGCAGTATTTT	CASSSLAESIKQYF
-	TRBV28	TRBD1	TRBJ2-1	TGTGCCAGCAGGCCAGACAGGGGAAGCTCCTACAATGAGCAGTTCTTC	CASRPDRGSSYNEQFF
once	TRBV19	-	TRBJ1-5	TGTGCCAGTAGCCCTCTTGAGAGTATAGGCAATCAGCCCCAGCATTTT	CASSPLESIGNQPQHF
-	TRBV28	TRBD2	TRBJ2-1	TGTGCCAGCAGTTTGGGGGGGTTGGCGCCCTACAATGAGCAGTTCTTC	CASSLGGLAPYNEQFF
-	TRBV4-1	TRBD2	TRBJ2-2	TGCGCCAGCAGCCCCCGACTAGCGTCTCCCTCCGGGGAGCTGTTTTTT	CASSPRLASPSGELFF
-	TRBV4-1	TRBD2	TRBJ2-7	TGCGCCAGCAGCCAAGATTATGCTAGCGGGAGCTACGAGCAGTACTTC	CASSQDYASGSYEQYF
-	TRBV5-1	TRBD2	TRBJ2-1	TGCGCCAGCAGCTTGGGGTTAGCGGGGAACAATGAGCAGTTCTTC	CASSLGLAGNNEQFF